This TCR beta chain comes out of a study of shared clonotypes between healthy human individuals. Study-level points and caveats: What naive subsets generally showed was a larger estimated richness than memory subsets showed. Relative to clonotypes present in all four donors, those not shared had lower generation probabilities.

Points on this clone: What it recognizes is unknown.

The V gene's germline CDR1 is SNHLY and CDR2 FYNNEI. CDR3 length equals 14 residues. V was pared by 6 bases and J by 0 bases, with 2 bases of the junction left unmatched. The naive CD8 population came from CD45RO-negative cells selected for CCR7, without terminally differentiated effector memory CD45RA+ cells. Nashville, Tennessee was home to all donors, each a Caucasian adult. At the deep level, the assay was run. Clones were sequenced by immunoSEQ multiplex PCR, and TCRdb holds only the in-frame ones, with some missing. The sample comprises around 1.9 million clones, 90% to 95% of which are singletons, and around 1.7% rests with the top ten.

The chain uses TRBV2 and TRBJ1-5; 7 bases line up with TRBD1. The specimen sequenced was naive CD8+ T cells from PBMCs. The clonotype comes from a man aged 18 to 30 in good health. Some clones in this sample may be carry-over from other donors' samples. The CDR3 region is CASSDRDSNQPQHF. The CDR3, as DNA: TGTGCCAGCAGCGACAGGGATAGCAATCAGCCCCAGCATTTT.